The text below deals with one TCR beta chain. The J segment lost 16 bases and the V segment lost 2 bases, leaving 6 bases of the junction unmatched. The germline CDR1 and CDR2 sequences are SGHNT and YYREEE (reference sequence). The CDR3 covers 12 residues. This sample stems from a study of CD8+CD57+ T cells in acquired aplastic anemia. On the study more broadly: Healthy donors yielded some 9.9 million CD4+ cell reads on average.

Profiles of TCR beta VDJ and CDR3 were generated from a genomic DNA template. TCRdb reprocessed the reads via MiXCR and lists one record per CDR3 protein. The sample carries under 200,000 distinct CDR3 sequences, roughly 48% recorded once. Material for sequencing was sorted CD4+, CD8+, or CD8+CD57+ T cells (not recorded which) from PBMCs. This TCR came from a human donor in good health. The chain links TRBV5-4 to TRBJ1-6; 7 bases match TRBD1. CDR3 residues: CASSFRTGRLHF. The CDR3 DNA is TGTGCCAGCAGCTTTCGGACAGGCAGACTCCACTTT.